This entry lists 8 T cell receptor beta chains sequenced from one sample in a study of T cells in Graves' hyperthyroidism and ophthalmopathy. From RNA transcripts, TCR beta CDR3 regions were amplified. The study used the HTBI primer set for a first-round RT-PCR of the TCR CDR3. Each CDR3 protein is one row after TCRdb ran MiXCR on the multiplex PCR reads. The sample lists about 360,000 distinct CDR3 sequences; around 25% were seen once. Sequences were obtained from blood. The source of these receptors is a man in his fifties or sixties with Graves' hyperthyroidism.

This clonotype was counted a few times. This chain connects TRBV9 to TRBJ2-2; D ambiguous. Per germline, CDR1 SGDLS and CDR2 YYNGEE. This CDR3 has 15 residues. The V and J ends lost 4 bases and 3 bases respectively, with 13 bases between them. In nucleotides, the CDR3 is TGTGCCAGCAGCCACCTACGTCTGGACACCGGGGAGCTGTTTTTT. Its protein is CASSHLRLDTGELFF. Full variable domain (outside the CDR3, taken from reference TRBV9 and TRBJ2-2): DSGVTQTPKHLITATGQRVTLRCSPRSGDLSVYWYQQSLDQGLQFLIQYYNGEERAKGNILERFSAQQFPDLHSELNLSSLELGDSALYFCASSHLRLDTGELFFGEGSRLTVL.

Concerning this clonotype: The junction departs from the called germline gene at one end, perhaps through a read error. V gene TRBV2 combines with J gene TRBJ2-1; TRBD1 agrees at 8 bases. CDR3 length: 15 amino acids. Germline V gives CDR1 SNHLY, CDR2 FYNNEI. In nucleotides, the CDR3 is TGTGCCAGCAGTGACCAGGACAGGGATAACAATGAGCAGTCCTTC. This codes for CASSDQDRDNNEQSF. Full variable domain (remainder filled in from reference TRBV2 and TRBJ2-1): EPEVTQTPSHQVTQMGQEVILRCVPISNHLYFYWYRQILGQKVEFLVSFYNNEISEKSEIFDDQFSVERPDGSNFTLKIRSTKLEDSAMYFCASSDQDRDNNEQSFGPGTRLTVL.

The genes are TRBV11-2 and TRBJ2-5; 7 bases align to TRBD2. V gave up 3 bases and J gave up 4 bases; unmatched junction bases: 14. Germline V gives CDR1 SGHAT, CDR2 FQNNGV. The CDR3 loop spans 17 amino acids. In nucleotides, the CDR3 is TGTGCCAGCAGCTTGCGAGAGGTGGCGGGAGTTATAGAGACCCAGTACTTC. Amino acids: CASSLREVAGVIETQYF.

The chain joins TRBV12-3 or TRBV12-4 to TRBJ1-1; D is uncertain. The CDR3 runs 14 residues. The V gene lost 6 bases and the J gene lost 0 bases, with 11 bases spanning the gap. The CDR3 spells CASSPFRLNTEAFF. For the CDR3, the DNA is TGTGCCAGCAGCCCGTTCCGCTTGAACACTGAAGCTTTCTTT.

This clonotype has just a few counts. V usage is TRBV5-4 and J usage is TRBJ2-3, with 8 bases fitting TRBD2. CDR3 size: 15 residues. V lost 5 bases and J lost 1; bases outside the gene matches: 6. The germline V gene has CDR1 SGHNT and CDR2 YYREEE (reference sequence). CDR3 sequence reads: CASRPGLAGTDTQYF. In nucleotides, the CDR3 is TGTGCCAGCAGACCAGGACTAGCTGGCACAGATACGCAGTATTTT.

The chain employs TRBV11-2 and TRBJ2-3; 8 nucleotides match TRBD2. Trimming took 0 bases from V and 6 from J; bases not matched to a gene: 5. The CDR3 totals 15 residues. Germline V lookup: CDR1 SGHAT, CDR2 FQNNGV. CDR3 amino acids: CASSLEGTRGDTQYF. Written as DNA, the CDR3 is TGTGCCAGCAGCTTAGAGGGGACTAGGGGGGATACGCAGTATTTT.

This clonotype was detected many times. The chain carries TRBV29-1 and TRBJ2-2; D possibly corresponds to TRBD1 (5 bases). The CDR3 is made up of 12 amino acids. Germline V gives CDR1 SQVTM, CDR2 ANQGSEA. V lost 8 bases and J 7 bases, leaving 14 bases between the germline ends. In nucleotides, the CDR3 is TGCAGCTCTAGGGGAAACGGCGGGGAGCTGTTTTTT. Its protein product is CSSRGNGGELFF.

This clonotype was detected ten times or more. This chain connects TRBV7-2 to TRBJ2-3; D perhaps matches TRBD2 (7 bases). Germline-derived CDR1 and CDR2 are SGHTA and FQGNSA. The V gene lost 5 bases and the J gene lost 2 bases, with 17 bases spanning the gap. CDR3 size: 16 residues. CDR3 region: CASSPGASGLTDTQYF. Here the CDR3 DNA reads TGTGCCAGCAGCCCAGGGGCTAGCGGTCTCACAGATACGCAGTATTTT.